This is a list of T cell receptor beta chains from one sample in a study of PD-1 blockade in classical Hodgkin lymphoma. The table came from immunoSEQ multiplex PCR; TCRdb's copy has only in-frame clones and leaves some out. This table has approximately 79,000 clones, about 93% appearing once. This specimen was peripheral blood mononuclear cells (PBMCs), taken before the second cycle of nivolumab. The receptor source for this set is a human donor with classical Hodgkin lymphoma. The CDR3 runs from the conserved cysteine through the conserved F or W. Fields, in order: V gene, J gene, CDR3 protein.

V gene: TRBV5-6; J gene: TRBJ1-3; CDR3 protein: CASFKRQTSGNTIYF
V gene: TRBV2; J gene: TRBJ1-2; CDR3 protein: CASRETGTPNYGYTF
V gene: TRBV14; J gene: TRBJ2-2; CDR3 protein: CASSPFTGRAGELFF
V gene: TRBV10-3; J gene: TRBJ1-1; CDR3 protein: CAISATPGSGTEAFF
V gene: TRBV30; J gene: TRBJ2-1; CDR3 protein: CAWSVRRGGGHEQFF
V gene: TRBV6-1; J gene: TRBJ2-7; CDR3 protein: CASSVTRTGFSYEQYF
V gene: TRBV20-1; J gene: TRBJ2-3; CDR3 protein: CSAQTDTQYF
V gene: TRBV28; J gene: TRBJ2-7; CDR3 protein: CASSFGGDRLSYEQYF
V gene: TRBV18; J gene: TRBJ1-1; CDR3 protein: CASSLGQSNTEAFF
V gene: TRBV6-1; J gene: TRBJ2-1; CDR3 protein: CASSVLLGVVKQFF
V gene: TRBV30; J gene: TRBJ1-2; CDR3 protein: CAWYRDRAVSWGYTF
V gene: TRBV4-1; J gene: TRBJ2-7; CDR3 protein: CASSQAGTTGTSYEQYF
V gene: TRBV7-6; J gene: TRBJ2-7; CDR3 protein: CASSPGDGPEQYF
V gene: TRBV28; J gene: TRBJ1-2; CDR3 protein: CASSLFAEGYGYTF
V gene: TRBV9; J gene: TRBJ1-1; CDR3 protein: CASSALGDRGWNTEAFF
V gene: TRBV11-1; J gene: TRBJ2-7; CDR3 protein: CASSSIAGIVYEQYF
V gene: TRBV2; J gene: TRBJ1-2; CDR3 protein: CASGSQGMGNYGYTF
V gene: TRBV10-3; J gene: TRBJ1-4; CDR3 protein: CAISEAGTGEKLFF
V gene: TRBV19; J gene: TRBJ2-3; CDR3 protein: CASSDGTGSTDTQYF
V gene: TRBV7-2; J gene: TRBJ2-7; CDR3 protein: CASRLFRDGSYEQYF
V gene: TRBV6-1; J gene: TRBJ1-2; CDR3 protein: CASSELEGRARGYTF
V gene: TRBV2; J gene: TRBJ2-7; CDR3 protein: CASIQSPGGYEQYF
V gene: TRBV6-6; J gene: TRBJ2-7; CDR3 protein: CASGNRRSSYEQYF
V gene: TRBV5-1; J gene: TRBJ1-4; CDR3 protein: CASSGGDSYNEKLFF
V gene: TRBV27; J gene: .; CDR3 protein: CASSPLTSGRIYEQYF
V gene: TRBV10-1; J gene: TRBJ1-1; CDR3 protein: CASSEVVRAEAFF
V gene: TRBV19; J gene: TRBJ1-2; CDR3 protein: CASSLAGTPSNYGYTF
V gene: TRBV5-4; J gene: TRBJ2-2; CDR3 protein: CASSSGTDTRELFF
V gene: TRBV2; J gene: TRBJ2-5; CDR3 protein: CASSPLAGGETQYF
V gene: TRBV15; J gene: TRBJ2-5; CDR3 protein: CATSGFRGQETQYF
V gene: TRBV10-3; J gene: TRBJ1-1; CDR3 protein: CAISVATGGGTEAFF
V gene: TRBV28; J gene: TRBJ2-5; CDR3 protein: CASGPRTGQETQYF
V gene: TRBV30; J gene: TRBJ1-4; CDR3 protein: CAWSVEGGKLFF